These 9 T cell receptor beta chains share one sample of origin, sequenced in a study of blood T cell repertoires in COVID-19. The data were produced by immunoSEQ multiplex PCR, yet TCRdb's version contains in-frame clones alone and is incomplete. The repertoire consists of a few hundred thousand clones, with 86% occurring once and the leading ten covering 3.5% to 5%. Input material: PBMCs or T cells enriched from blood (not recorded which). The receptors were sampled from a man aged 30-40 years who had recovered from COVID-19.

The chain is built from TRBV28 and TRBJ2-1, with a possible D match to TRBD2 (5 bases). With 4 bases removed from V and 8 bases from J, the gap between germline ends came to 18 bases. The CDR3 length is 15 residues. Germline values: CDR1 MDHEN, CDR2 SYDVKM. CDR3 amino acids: CASSSVARAIDEQFF. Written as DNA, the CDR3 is TGTGCCAGCAGTTCCGTAGCGAGAGCCATCGATGAGCAGTTCTTC.

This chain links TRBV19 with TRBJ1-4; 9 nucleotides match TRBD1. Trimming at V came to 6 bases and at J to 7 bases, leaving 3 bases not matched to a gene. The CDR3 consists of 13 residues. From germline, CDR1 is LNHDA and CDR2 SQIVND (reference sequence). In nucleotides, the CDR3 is TGTGCCAGTAGCAGGACAGGGGCTGAAAAACTGTTTTTT. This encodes CASSRTGAEKLFF.

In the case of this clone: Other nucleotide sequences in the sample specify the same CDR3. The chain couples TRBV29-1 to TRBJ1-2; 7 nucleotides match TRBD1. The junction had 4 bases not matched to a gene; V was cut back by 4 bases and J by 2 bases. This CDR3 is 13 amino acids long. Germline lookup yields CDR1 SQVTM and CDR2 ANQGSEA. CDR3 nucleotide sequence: TGCAGCGTTGCGGAGGGGGCGAACTATGGCTACACCTTC. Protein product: CSVAEGANYGYTF.

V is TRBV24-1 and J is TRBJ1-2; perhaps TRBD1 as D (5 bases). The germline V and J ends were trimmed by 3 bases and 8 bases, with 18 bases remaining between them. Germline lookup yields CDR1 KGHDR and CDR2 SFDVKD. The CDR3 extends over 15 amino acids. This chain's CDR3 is CATSDNEAGNDGYTF. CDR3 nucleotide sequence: TGTGCCACCAGTGATAACGAAGCAGGGAACGACGGCTACACCTTC.

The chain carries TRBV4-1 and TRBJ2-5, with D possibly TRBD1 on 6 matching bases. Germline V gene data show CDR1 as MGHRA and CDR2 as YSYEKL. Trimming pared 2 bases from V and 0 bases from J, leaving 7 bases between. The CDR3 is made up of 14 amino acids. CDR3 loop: CASSQRGYQETQYF. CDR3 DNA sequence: TGCGCCAGCAGCCAAAGGGGGTACCAAGAGACCCAGTACTTC.

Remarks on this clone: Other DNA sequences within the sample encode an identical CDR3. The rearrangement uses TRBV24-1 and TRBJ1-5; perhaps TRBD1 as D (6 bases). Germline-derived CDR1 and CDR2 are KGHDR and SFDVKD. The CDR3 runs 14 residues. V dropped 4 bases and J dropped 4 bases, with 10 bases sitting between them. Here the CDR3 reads CATSDPTGNQPQHF. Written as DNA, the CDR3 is TGTGCCACCAGTGACCCCACAGGGAATCAGCCCCAGCATTTT.

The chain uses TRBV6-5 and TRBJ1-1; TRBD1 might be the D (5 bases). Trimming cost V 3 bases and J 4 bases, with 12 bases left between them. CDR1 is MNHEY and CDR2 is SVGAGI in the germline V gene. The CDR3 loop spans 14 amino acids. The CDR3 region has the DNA TGTGCCAGCAGTTATCAGGGCGCAGGCACTGAAGCTTTCTTT. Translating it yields CASSYQGAGTEAFF.

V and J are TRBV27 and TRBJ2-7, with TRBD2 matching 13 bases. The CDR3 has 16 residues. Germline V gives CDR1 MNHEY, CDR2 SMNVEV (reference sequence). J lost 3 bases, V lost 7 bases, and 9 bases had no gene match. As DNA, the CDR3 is TGTGCCAGCAAGAGGACTAGCGGGAGATTTGGCTACGAGCAGTACTTC. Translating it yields CASKRTSGRFGYEQYF.

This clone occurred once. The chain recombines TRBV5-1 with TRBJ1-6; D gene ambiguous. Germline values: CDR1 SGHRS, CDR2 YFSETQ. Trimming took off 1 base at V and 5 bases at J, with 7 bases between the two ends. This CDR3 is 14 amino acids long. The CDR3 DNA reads TGCGCCAGCAGCTTGATGGCCAATAATTCACCCCTCCACTTT. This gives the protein CASSLMANNSPLHF.